The sequence of this T cell receptor beta chain was determined in a study of blood T cell repertoires in COVID-19. The participants were between about 18 and 90 years old and came from 24 US areas. Allocation to cohorts depended on clinical history reported by the participants. Recovered Cohort 3 donors showed two negative PCRs, clearance, or symptom resolution. Source study methods: Estimates of nucleated cell counts were drawn from the amplification of reference gene primers. TCRdb's table, derived via immunoSEQ multiplex PCR, lists solely in-frame clones and lacks some. From that table come the V and J calls and clone size; the DNA was used to work out D and trimming. The sample has a few hundred thousand clones; roughly 88% are singletons. The sample was PBMCs or T cells enriched from blood (not recorded which). This clonotype was sampled from a man aged 25 to 45 who had recovered from COVID-19.

The CDR3 nucleotides read TGTGCCAGCAAGCACGCCGGGACAGACTATAATTCACCCCTCCACTTT. Protein sequence: CASKHAGTDYNSPLHF. The chain has TRBV2 and TRBJ1-6; 7 bases agree with TRBD1. The V and J ends lost 7 bases and 3 bases, in that order; junction bases with no gene match: 9. There are 16 residues in the CDR3. Germline V CDR1 and CDR2: SNHLY, FYNNEI.